This is a list of T cell receptor beta chains from one sample in a study of blood T cell repertoires in COVID-19. The data were produced by immunoSEQ multiplex PCR, yet TCRdb's version contains in-frame clones alone and is incomplete. The table includes about 40,000 clones, about 85% detected once. Sequencing was performed on peripheral blood. Every receptor here comes from a man aged 55-75 years with COVID-19, enrolled during active disease. The CDR3 runs from the conserved cysteine through the conserved F or W. The D gene is left open where the match is weak. Size tells how often a clone was seen (once, few, many) or the class of an expanded clone, and some rows leave it out.

length: 13; size: -; J: TRBJ2-7; D: -; V: TRBV7-9; DNA: TGTGCCAGTCGCTCGGACACTGCCTACGAGCAGTACTTC; CDR3: CASRSDTAYEQYF
length: 10; size: -; J: TRBJ2-7; D: -; V: TRBV28; DNA: TGTGCCAGCAGTTTCAACGAGCAGTACTTC; CDR3: CASSFNEQYF
length: 12; size: -; J: TRBJ2-1; D: TRBD2; V: TRBV28; DNA: TGTGCCAGCAGCAACCTAGCGGGAGGGTTGTTCTTC; CDR3: CASSNLAGGLFF
length: 17; size: few; J: TRBJ2-7; D: TRBD2; V: TRBV7-8; DNA: TGTGCCAGCCGCAGGGGATCACTAGCGGGAGAGGGCTACGAGCAGTACTTC; CDR3: CASRRGSLAGEGYEQYF
length: 16; size: -; J: TRBJ1-2; D: -; V: TRBV28; DNA: TGTGCCAGCAGTGAGGCGGGGGAATCTAACAACTATGGCTACACCTTC; CDR3: CASSEAGESNNYGYTF
length: 15; size: once; J: TRBJ2-7; D: TRBD1; V: TRBV7-2; DNA: TGTGCCAGCAGCTTAGCTTCGGGACAGGGGTACGAGCAGTACTTC; CDR3: CASSLASGQGYEQYF
length: 15; size: -; J: TRBJ2-3; D: TRBD2; V: TRBV18; DNA: TGTGCCAGCTCACCCTCCGGGGGGGGCACAGATACGCAGTATTTT; CDR3: CASSPSGGGTDTQYF
length: 15; size: few; J: TRBJ2-7; D: TRBD2; V: TRBV10-1; DNA: TGCGCCAGCAGACTCCGACTAGCGGGTACCTACGAGCAGTACTTC; CDR3: CASRLRLAGTYEQYF
length: 15; size: few; J: TRBJ2-1; D: TRBD2; V: TRBV19; DNA: TGTGCCAGTGAACCGGGGACTAGCTCCTACAATGAGCAGTTCTTC; CDR3: CASEPGTSSYNEQFF
length: 13; size: -; J: TRBJ1-4; D: -; V: TRBV2; DNA: TGTGCCAGCATCCCAACCAGGGGAGAAAAACTGTTTTTT; CDR3: CASIPTRGEKLFF
length: 15; size: -; J: TRBJ2-1; D: TRBD2; V: TRBV6-2/TRBV6-3; DNA: TGTGCCAGCAGTTATACGTCACGGGGGGTACATGAGCAGTTCTTC; CDR3: CASSYTSRGVHEQFF
length: 14; size: -; J: TRBJ2-7; D: TRBD1; V: TRBV5-4; DNA: TGTGCCAGCAGCTACCGGGACAGGGGTTCCGAGCAGTACTTC; CDR3: CASSYRDRGSEQYF
length: 17; size: -; J: TRBJ2-4; D: -; V: TRBV19; DNA: TGTGCCAGTAGTAGTCTCCGGACAGCAGTAGCCAAAAACATTCAGTACTTC; CDR3: CASSSLRTAVAKNIQYF
length: 15; size: -; J: TRBJ1-1; D: TRBD1; V: TRBV30; DNA: TGTGCCTGGAGATCTCGGACAGGGACGAACACTGAAGCTTTCTTT; CDR3: CAWRSRTGTNTEAFF
length: 17; size: -; J: TRBJ2-5; D: TRBD1; V: TRBV11-2; DNA: TGTGCCAGCAGCTTAGGATGGACAGGGGAGGCAACGGAGACCCAGTACTTC; CDR3: CASSLGWTGEATETQYF
length: 15; size: once; J: TRBJ1-1; D: -; V: TRBV7-9; DNA: TGTGCCAGCAGCCTAGGAAGGGCGGAGGCCCGGGTAGCTTTCTTT; CDR3: CASSLGRAEARVAFF
length: 13; size: -; J: TRBJ2-5; D: -; V: TRBV12-3/TRBV12-4; DNA: TGTGCCAGCAGTGGGGACTCCAGAGAGACCCAGTACTTC; CDR3: CASSGDSRETQYF
length: 15; size: -; J: TRBJ1-4; D: -; V: TRBV2; DNA: TGTGCCAGCAGTGCAGACAGGCAGGGCAATGAAAAACTGTTTTTT; CDR3: CASSADRQGNEKLFF
length: 18; size: -; J: TRBJ2-1; D: -; V: TRBV4-1; DNA: TGCGCCAGCAGCCAATATCCTTTAGCGGGACAGAGGGACAATGAGCAGTTCTTC; CDR3: CASSQYPLAGQRDNEQFF
length: 16; size: -; J: TRBJ2-1; D: TRBD2; V: TRBV9; DNA: TGTGCCAGCAGCGTAGCTCAGGTAGCGGGAGAGAATGAGCAGTTCTTC; CDR3: CASSVAQVAGENEQFF
length: 13; size: -; J: TRBJ1-1; D: -; V: TRBV24-1; DNA: TGTGCCACCAGTGCGTCACGGGGAACTGAAGCTTTCTTT; CDR3: CATSASRGTEAFF
length: 16; size: -; J: TRBJ1-3; D: -; V: TRBV6-5; DNA: TGTGCCAGCAGTTACTCTGGGGGAGGACCTGGAAACACCATATATTTT; CDR3: CASSYSGGGPGNTIYF
length: 15; size: -; J: TRBJ2-3; D: TRBD1; V: TRBV6-2/TRBV6-3; DNA: TGTGCCAGCAGCTTTCGGACAGGCAGCACAGATACGCAGTATTTT; CDR3: CASSFRTGSTDTQYF
length: 18; size: -; J: TRBJ1-5; D: -; V: TRBV19; DNA: TGTGCCAGTAGTTCTTCCGCCCGCCAGGCTGCCGGCAATCAGCCCCAGCATTTT; CDR3: CASSSSARQAAGNQPQHF
length: 16; size: -; J: TRBJ1-2; D: -; V: TRBV6-2/TRBV6-3; DNA: TGTGCCAGCAGCCCCCTCGGGGGGGGAAAGAACTATGGCTACACCTTC; CDR3: CASSPLGGGKNYGYTF
length: 18; size: -; J: TRBJ2-1; D: TRBD2; V: TRBV7-9; DNA: TGTGCCAGCAGGAGACTAGCGGGAGTTTCTGTCACGGGCAATGAGCAGTTCTTC; CDR3: CASRRLAGVSVTGNEQFF
length: 17; size: -; J: TRBJ1-5; D: -; V: TRBV19; DNA: TGTGCCAGTAGTATGGGGGGAGGCCTGACGGGCAATCAGCCCCAGCATTTT; CDR3: CASSMGGGLTGNQPQHF
length: 12; size: -; J: TRBJ2-5; D: -; V: TRBV5-1; DNA: TGCGCCAGCAGCTTGGAGGGGGAGACCCAGTACTTC; CDR3: CASSLEGETQYF
length: 14; size: -; J: TRBJ2-1; D: -; V: TRBV5-8; DNA: TGTGCCAGCAGCTTGGGGGCAGGGATGAGTGAGCAGTTCTTC; CDR3: CASSLGAGMSEQFF
length: 16; size: -; J: TRBJ1-1; D: -; V: TRBV3-1/TRBV3-2; DNA: TGTGCCAGCAGCCAAGAATCACAGAACATGAACACTGAAGCTTTCTTT; CDR3: CASSQESQNMNTEAFF
length: 21; size: few; J: TRBJ2-7; D: TRBD2; V: TRBV2; DNA: TGTGCCAGCAGTGAGTCCCCGAGGGGGGGCAGACTAGCGGGCATAGGATACGAGCAGTACTTC; CDR3: CASSESPRGGRLAGIGYEQYF
length: 13; size: few; J: TRBJ1-5; D: -; V: TRBV11-2; DNA: TGTGCCAGCAGCTTAGATCTAATTCAGCCCCAGCATTTT; CDR3: CASSLDLIQPQHF